What follows are 10 T cell receptor beta chains derived from one specimen sequenced in a study of Ad26.COV2.S vaccination and SARS-CoV-2 variants. Some clones are missing from TCRdb's copy, which holds only in-frame ones; the method was immunoSEQ multiplex PCR. Here the sample spans 320,000 or so clones, 90% being singletons. Treatment meaning: 19 received Ad26.COV2.S at low or high dose, single or two shots; 5 received placebo; per-sample allocation not given. Collection of the samples took place on day 63 after the first injection of vaccine or placebo. The sample in question was peripheral blood, obtained in a trial of Ad26.COV2.S vaccine versus placebo. Receptors were obtained from a person between 18 and 65 years old who received the Ad26.COV2.S COVID-19 vaccine or a placebo.

V usage is TRBV15 and J usage is TRBJ2-2; 7 bases are shared with TRBD1. The V and J ends lost 0 bases and 5 bases, in that order; junction bases with no gene match: 3. Per germline, CDR1 LNHNV and CDR2 YYDKDF (reference sequence). The CDR3 loop spans 15 amino acids. The CDR3 region is CATSREETGTGELFF. The CDR3 DNA follows: TGTGCCACCAGCAGAGAGGAGACAGGGACCGGGGAGCTGTTTTTT.

The count of this clone is one. The V and J genes are TRBV21-1 and TRBJ1-2; TRBD1, the table's D call, was not compared with the DNA. TRBV21-1 corresponds to a pseudogene. The CDR3 is made up of 15 amino acids. This chain's CDR3 is CASQGQWGELYGYTF. The DNA of the CDR3 is TGTGCCAGCCAGGGTCAATGGGGCGAGCTATATGGCTACACCTTC.

The chain couples TRBV7-2 to TRBJ2-1; 7 positions match TRBD2. CDR1 is SGHTA and CDR2 is FQGNSA in the germline V gene. This CDR3 has 17 residues. Losses at the gene ends were 1 base for V and 3 bases for J; bases not matched to a gene: 9. CDR3 loop: CASSLDASGLSYNEQFF. CDR3 DNA: TGTGCCAGCAGCTTAGATGCTAGCGGACTTAGCTACAATGAGCAGTTCTTC.

CDR3 nucleotide sequence: TGTGCCAGCAGCTTAGCTGAGTACGGAGACTCTGGGGCCAACGTCCTGACTTTC. Protein product: CASSLAEYGDSGANVLTF. This rearrangement joins TRBV7-9 to TRBJ2-6; the D is unclear. V was shortened by 0 bases and J by 0 bases, with 12 bases between the two germline ends. Germline CDR1 is SEHNR and CDR2 is FQNEAQ (reference sequence). The length of the CDR3 is 18 residues.

The gene calls are TRBV4-3 and TRBJ1-4; D unclear. Germline lookup yields CDR1 LGHNA and CDR2 YSLEER. The CDR3 is 13 residues long. With 3 bases removed from V and 4 bases from J, the gap between germline ends came to 6 bases. CDR3 in amino acids: CASSQAINEKLFF. The CDR3 region has the DNA TGCGCCAGCAGCCAGGCGATTAATGAAAAACTGTTTTTT.

CDR3 sequence: CAWSPGPYSYEQYV. CDR3 sequence (DNA): TGTGCCTGGAGTCCCGGGCCCTACTCCTACGAGCAGTACGTC. The chain joins TRBV30 to TRBJ2-7; no clear D gene. This CDR3 comprises 14 residues. Trimming left V 2 bases short and J 0 bases short, with 11 bases between. Germline V CDR1 and CDR2: GTSNPN, SVGIG (reference sequence).

The V call is TRBV29-1, the J call TRBJ2-2; the D is unclear. V was trimmed by 5 bases and J by 7 bases, leaving 8 bases between them. This CDR3 has 11 amino acids. CDR1 SQVTM and CDR2 ANQGSEA come from the germline V gene. The CDR3 sequence is CSVWVDGELFF. The CDR3 coding sequence is TGCAGCGTTTGGGTAGACGGGGAGCTGTTTTTT.

This rearrangement joins TRBV5-1 to TRBJ1-1; D gene unclear. V lost 1 base and J 5 bases, leaving 9 bases between the germline ends. CDR3 length: 13 residues. Germline CDR1 is SGHRS and CDR2 is YFSETQ. CDR3 DNA sequence: TGCGCCAGCAGCTTGACACCCGGTACTGAAGCTTTCTTT. As protein: CASSLTPGTEAFF.

V usage is TRBV2 and J usage is TRBJ1-1; 8 bases agree with TRBD1. Germline V lookup: CDR1 SNHLY, CDR2 FYNNEI. V was clipped by 3 bases and J by 6 bases; unmatched bases: 6. The CDR3 covers 14 residues. This CDR3 reads CASSDPRTGSEAFF. CDR3 coding DNA: TGTGCCAGCAGTGATCCCAGGACAGGGTCTGAAGCTTTCTTT.

The rearrangement links TRBV20-1 to TRBJ1-1; no reliable D call. Trimming shortened V by 7 bases and J by 4 bases, and 7 bases separated the two germline ends. CDR1 DFQATT and CDR2 SNEGSKA come from the germline V gene (reference sequence). This CDR3 contains 10 residues. The CDR3 DNA reads as TGCAGTGGGGTTCCCACTGAAGCTTTCTTT. It encodes CSGVPTEAFF.